This T cell receptor beta chain comes out of a study of blood T cell repertoires in COVID-19. Assay used: immunoSEQ multiplex PCR; TCRdb lists only in-frame clones, some missing. The sample includes some 150,000 clones, more than 75% of them seen just once. The ends were cut back, 2 bases at V and 7 bases at J, with 15 bases in the middle. Germline CDR1 and CDR2: MNHNY and SVGAGI (reference sequence). The CDR3 runs 15 residues. The origin of this receptor is a man between 60 and 70 years old with active or convalescent COVID-19. This rearrangement joins TRBV6-6 to TRBJ1-5, with TRBD1 as a possible D gene (5 bases). The sequenced sample consisted of peripheral blood. This CDR3 is CASSYAQRGMQPQHF. DNA of the CDR3: TGTGCCAGCAGTTACGCACAAAGGGGAATGCAGCCCCAGCATTTT.